The 7 T cell receptor beta chains below come from one sample, sequenced in a study of T cells in Graves' hyperthyroidism and ophthalmopathy. The TCR beta CDR3 regions underwent amplification using RNA transcripts as the source. The TCR CDR3 was amplified in a first-round RT-PCR using the HTBI primer set. TCRdb re-derived calls from the multiplex PCR reads in MiXCR, one entry per CDR3 protein. The sample comprises hundreds of thousands of distinct CDR3 sequences, 11% to 15% of which are singletons, and around 9.6% rests with the top ten. The material sequenced was blood. These receptors were collected from a woman younger than 35 with Graves' hyperthyroidism.

This clonotype was seen ten or more times. This sequence joins TRBV5-1 and TRBJ2-3; D assignment may be TRBD1 or TRBD2 (7 bases each). This CDR3 is 16 amino acids long. CDR1 SGHRS and CDR2 YFSETQ come from the germline V gene. Trimming took off 3 bases at V and 4 bases at J, with 18 bases between the two ends. CDR3: CASSSGGGGSADTQYF. The CDR3 DNA reads as TGCGCCAGCAGCTCCGGAGGGGGCGGGAGTGCAGATACGCAGTATTTT.

For this clonotype: A clone one base away is much larger, so this may be a read error. The chain carries TRBV2 and TRBJ2-1; D not certain. Near its end, the DNA agrees better with TRBJ2-7, so the J call may be wrong. This CDR3 contains 13 residues. Germline V gene lookup returns CDR1 SNHLY and CDR2 FYNNEI. CDR3 residues: CASSGILYNEQYF. The CDR3 DNA is TGTGCCAGCAGTGGAATTCTCTACAATGAGCAGTACTTC.

This clonotype was observed many times. This chain joins TRBV11-2 and TRBJ2-3; perhaps TRBD1 as D (6 bases). V was clipped by 3 bases and J by 5 bases, with 15 bases between them. The CDR3 spans 15 residues. Germline V gene data show CDR1 as SGHAT and CDR2 as FQNNGV. The CDR3 coding sequence is TGTGCCAGCAGCTTGACAGGCCTCAGGGGAGATACGCAGTATTTT. Its translation is CASSLTGLRGDTQYF.

For this clonotype: Germline is not matched at one junction end, which may reflect a read error. V gene TRBV12-3 or TRBV12-4 combines with J gene TRBJ1-2; 8 positions agree with TRBD1. The CDR3 loop spans 13 amino acids. The CDR3 DNA reads TGTGCCAGCAGTGTAGCAGGGGGCTTAGGATACACCTTC. Protein sequence: CASSVAGGLGYTF.

This clonotype has a count of ten or more. The chain uses TRBV19 and TRBJ1-1, with a tentative D call TRBD1 (6 bases). Trimming removed 5 bases at V and 0 bases at J, with 13 bases between. The CDR3 extends over 15 amino acids. In germline, CDR1 is LNHDA, CDR2 SQIVND (reference sequence). CDR3 residues: CASSSGQLMNTEAFF. In DNA form, the CDR3 reads TGTGCCAGTAGTTCGGGACAACTAATGAACACTGAAGCTTTCTTT.

CDR3 sequence reads: CASSETEGGMNTEAFF. The CDR3 DNA reads TGTGCCAGCAGTGAAACTGAGGGAGGGATGAACACTGAAGCTTTCTTT. The chain recombines TRBV2 with TRBJ1-1; D call uncertain. V was pared by 2 bases and J by 0 bases, with 13 bases between. CDR1 and CDR2 (germline): SNHLY, FYNNEI. This CDR3 comprises 16 residues. The variable domain in full, completed from reference TRBV2 and TRBJ1-1, reads EPEVTQTPSHQVTQMGQEVILRCVPISNHLYFYWYRQILGQKVEFLVSFYNNEISEKSEIFDDQFSVERPDGSNFTLKIRSTKLEDSAMYFCASSETEGGMNTEAFFGQGTRLTVV.

In its sample, this clonotype was seen many times. CDR3 sequence reads: CASSSVGRFSGRAFYREQFF. CDR3 nucleotide sequence: TGTGCCAGCAGCTCAGTAGGGCGTTTTAGCGGGAGGGCTTTTTATCGTGAGCAGTTCTTC. The chain couples TRBV7-8 to TRBJ2-1; 11 bases agree with TRBD2. J gave up 9 bases and V 4 bases, and 23 bases lay outside the gene matches. This CDR3 spans 20 amino acids. Germline lookup yields CDR1 SGHVS and CDR2 FQNEAQ.